The clone carrying this T cell receptor beta chain was seen more than once but under ten times. V lost 2 bases to trimming and J lost 3 bases, with 16 bases between them. Germline-derived CDR1 and CDR2 are SGHVS and FNYEAQ. This CDR3 has 16 amino acids. This sample stems from a study of Graves' ophthalmopathy and Graves' hyperthyroidism. Amplification of the TCR beta CDR3 regions used RNA transcripts (as template). RT-PCR with HTBI primers came first, then second-round multiplex PCR. TCRdb recomputed calls from the multiplex PCR reads with MiXCR, one row per CDR3 protein. The top ten clones hold 2.4% of a sample with a few hundred thousand distinct CDR3 sequences, roughly a sixth of them seen once.

This TCR derives from an adult woman with stable Graves' hyperthyroidism. The specimen was peripheral blood. The chain links TRBV7-6 to TRBJ2-5; a weak D match, TRBD2 (6 bases). The chain's CDR3 is CASSLRPTGVEETQYF. The CDR3 DNA reads as TGTGCCAGCAGCTTAAGGCCAACGGGAGTTGAAGAGACCCAGTACTTC.